This passage covers 26 T cell receptor beta chains from one sample sequenced in a study of vaccination and CD4 T cells after COVID-19. Their antigen targets remain unknown. The assay that was used to sequence DNA from cultured CD4+ T cells was the Oncomine TCR Beta short-read assay. TCRdb passed the PCR reads through MiXCR, listing each CDR3 protein once. The data hold some 10,000 distinct CDR3 sequences, with 50% to 75% observed a single time. Regarding treatment: roughly 10-day PBMC culture with coronavirus spike peptide pools or control peptides (ViraFEST assay). The sample consisted of cultured CD4+ T cells from blood, taken after SARS-CoV-2 vaccination. These receptors were obtained from a human donor with COVID-19.

The chain combines TRBV29-1 with TRBJ1-2; possible D gene TRBD1, 6 bases. Trimming took off 4 bases at V and 0 bases at J, with 15 bases between the two ends. Germline loops: CDR1 SQVTM, CDR2 ANQGSEA. CDR3 length equals 15 residues. The CDR3 region is CSVVGGGIANYGYTF. The CDR3 DNA follows: TGCAGCGTTGTGGGAGGGGGGATCGCTAACTATGGCTACACCTTC. Looking up the rest from reference TRBV29-1 and TRBJ1-2 gives the full variable domain: SAVISQKPSRDICQRGTSLTIQCQVDSQVTMMFWYRQQPGQSLTLIATANQGSEATYESGFVIDKFPISRPNLTFSTLTVSNMSPEDSSIYLCSVVGGGIANYGYTFGSGTRLTVV.

In regard to this clonotype: One end of the junction varies from germline; a read error may be responsible. The chain employs TRBV7-7 and TRBJ2-5; D is undetermined. Germline lookup yields CDR1 SSHAT and CDR2 FNYEAQ (reference sequence). The CDR3 is 11 residues long. For the CDR3, the DNA is TGTGCTAGCAGCCCAGGAGAGACCCAGTACTTC. It is translated as CASSPGETQYF.

This clonotype was counted once. The chain recombines TRBV4-3 with TRBJ1-2, with 7 bases identical to TRBD1. The CDR3 covers 15 residues. The germline gives CDR1 LGHNA, CDR2 YSLEER. The V segment lost 8 bases and the J segment 4 bases; nucleotides outside the gene matches: 13. The chain's CDR3 is CASGPGQPGAYGYTF. In nucleotides, the CDR3 is TGCGCCAGCGGCCCGGGACAGCCGGGGGCCTATGGCTACACCTTC.

This clonotype was observed a few times. The V gene is TRBV20-1, the J gene TRBJ2-7; 8 bases align to TRBD2. J gave up 5 bases and V 5 bases, and 11 bases lay outside the gene matches. The CDR3 spans 14 residues. The germline gives CDR1 DFQATT, CDR2 SNEGSKA (reference sequence). The CDR3 sequence is CSAFQAGAGNEQYF. The CDR3 nucleotides are TGCAGTGCTTTCCAAGCGGGGGCTGGCAACGAGCAGTACTTC.

In this sample, this clonotype turned up a few times. The gene calls are TRBV6-1 and TRBJ2-7, with 7 nucleotides matching TRBD1. CDR3 length equals 14 residues. Germline trimming cut 3 bases from V and 4 bases from J; bases unmatched to any gene: 6. Looked up from germline, CDR1 is MNHNS and CDR2 is SASEGT. The CDR3 DNA reads TGTGCCAGCAGTGACGACAGGGTTTTGTACGAGCAGTACTTC. Protein product: CASSDDRVLYEQYF.

The V and J genes are TRBV12-3 or TRBV12-4 and TRBJ2-2; 12 bases match TRBD2. CDR3 length equals 15 residues. J gave up 4 bases and V 11 bases, and 8 bases lay outside the gene matches. CDR3 region: CALSRLAGVTGELFF. The CDR3 DNA sequence: TGTGCCCTCTCCCGACTAGCGGGGGTCACCGGGGAGCTGTTTTTT.

To note about this clonotype: At one end the junction does not follow the germline gene, possibly because of a read error. The gene calls are TRBV15 and TRBJ2-7; TRBD1 aligns across 7 bases. The CDR3 sequence is 14 residues long. Germline V gene lookup returns CDR1 LNHNV and CDR2 YYDKDF (reference sequence). The CDR3 region has the DNA TGTGCCGCCAGGTCCGGGACAGACGGGCACGAGCAGTACTTC. Translation gives CAARSGTDGHEQYF.

This rearrangement joins TRBV6-1 to TRBJ2-6; D gene unclear. Looked up from germline, CDR1 is MNHNS and CDR2 is SASEGT. Trimming left V 6 bases short and J 4 bases short, with 13 bases between. The CDR3 contains 15 residues. The CDR3 nucleotides are TGTGCCAGCAGATCACTGGCTGACGGGGCCAACGTCCTGACTTTC. This translates into CASRSLADGANVLTF.

The chain is built from TRBV24-1 and TRBJ2-2; tentatively, D is TRBD1 (6 bases). From germline, CDR1 is KGHDR and CDR2 SFDVKD. This CDR3 region has 14 residues. Trimming removed 4 bases from V and 2 bases from J, with 7 bases in between. The CDR3 sequence: CATSDRGNTGELFF. CDR3 DNA: TGTGCCACCAGTGACAGGGGAAACACCGGGGAGCTGTTTTTT.

This CDR3 is CASSLGVTMNTEAFF. DNA of the CDR3: TGCGCCAGCAGCTTGGGGGTTACCATGAACACTGAAGCTTTCTTT. This rearrangement joins TRBV5-1 to TRBJ1-1; no reliable D call. V lost 0 bases and J lost 0, with 9 bases in between. This CDR3 has 15 residues. Germline V gives CDR1 SGHRS, CDR2 YFSETQ. The full variable domain, completed using reference TRBV5-1 and TRBJ1-1, is KAGVTQTPRYLIKTRGQQVTLSCSPISGHRSVSWYQQTPGQGLQFLFEYFSETQRNKGNFPGRFSGRQFSNSRSEMNVSTLELGDSALYLCASSLGVTMNTEAFFGQGTRLTVV.

This chain links TRBV20-1 with TRBJ2-2, with TRBD2 as a possible D gene (6 bases). V was trimmed by 3 bases and J by 5 bases, leaving 10 bases between them. The CDR3 is made up of 13 amino acids. Per the germline V gene, CDR1 is DFQATT and CDR2 is SNEGSKA (reference sequence). CDR3 region: CSASKGGTGELFF. The CDR3, as DNA: TGCAGTGCTAGTAAGGGAGGTACCGGGGAGCTGTTTTTT.

The J gene is TRBJ2-5, the V gene TRBV7-6; a weak D match, TRBD2 (7 bases). The germline V and J ends were trimmed by 4 bases and 5 bases, with 20 bases remaining between them. The CDR3 runs 16 residues. The V gene's germline CDR1 is SGHVS and CDR2 FNYEAQ. Here the CDR3 reads CASSSPGAGAQETQYF. The CDR3 DNA follows: TGTGCCAGCAGCTCGCCGGGGGCGGGGGCTCAGGAGACCCAGTACTTC.

Concerning this clonotype itself: An end of the junction differs from the germline gene, which may be a read error. The chain couples TRBV7-9 to TRBJ2-5, with 7 bases lining up with TRBD1. CDR3 length equals 16 residues. The germline CDR1 and CDR2 sequences are SEHNR and FQNEAQ (reference sequence). The CDR3 sequence is CASTVFPTGNEETQYF. The CDR3 region has the DNA TGCGCCAGCACCGTTTTCCCGACAGGGAATGAAGAGACCCAGTACTTC.

This rearrangement joins TRBV19 to TRBJ1-1; 7 nucleotides line up with TRBD1. CDR3 size: 14 residues. J lost 3 bases, V lost 7 bases, and 8 bases had no gene match. Germline V gene lookup returns CDR1 LNHDA and CDR2 SQIVND (reference sequence). Written as DNA, the CDR3 is TGTGCCAGTAACCTCCGGACAGGCGACACTGAAGCTTTCTTT. Amino acid sequence: CASNLRTGDTEAFF.

This clonotype was recorded only once. The chain couples TRBV5-4 to TRBJ2-4, with 11 positions matching TRBD1. The ends lost 3 bases at V and 1 base at J; junction bases unmatched: 9. CDR3 length: 18 amino acids. Germline values: CDR1 SGHNT, CDR2 YYREEE (reference sequence). CDR3 DNA: TGTGCCAGCAGCTCCTTCGGGAGGACAGGGGGCGCCAAAAACATTCAGTACTTC. It encodes CASSSFGRTGGAKNIQYF.

In the case of this clonotype: Its ends do not fully match the called genes, so a read error is possible. The chain recombines TRBV30 with TRBJ1-2; D not resolved. The CDR3 contains 10 residues. CDR1 and CDR2 (germline): GTSNPN, SVGIG (reference sequence). The CDR3 spells CAWSLGRLDF. The CDR3 DNA follows: TGTGCCTGGAGCCTCGGTCGGCTTGACTTC.

The chain has TRBV20-1 and TRBJ2-7; 11 nucleotides match TRBD1. V was pared by 6 bases and J by 7 bases, with 5 bases of the junction left unmatched. The CDR3 runs 12 residues. Germline assignment: CDR1 DFQATT and CDR2 SNEGSKA (reference sequence). DNA of the CDR3: TGCAGTGCGGAGGACAGGGGGCTTGAGCAGTACTTC. It translates to CSAEDRGLEQYF.

V and J are TRBV25-1 and TRBJ1-2, with no clear D. Germline assignment: CDR1 MGHDK and CDR2 SYGVNS. Trimming left V 1 base short and J 4 bases short, with 13 bases between. The CDR3 consists of 15 residues. The CDR3 spells CASSESRAGIYGYTF. The CDR3 nucleotides are TGTGCCAGCAGTGAATCGCGCGCGGGGATCTATGGCTACACCTTC.

This chain connects TRBV6-1 to TRBJ1-2; no clear D gene. This CDR3 is built from 13 residues. V was cut by 8 bases and J by 4 bases, with 14 bases left in between. Germline CDR1 and CDR2: MNHNS and SASEGT. CDR3 residues: CASELHSLYGYTF. DNA for the CDR3: TGTGCCAGCGAGTTGCACAGCCTCTATGGCTACACCTTC.

This clonotype is labeled large (0.1 to 1%). This rearrangement joins TRBV24-1 to TRBJ1-1; TRBD1 matches 8 bases. The CDR3 extends over 17 amino acids. J was trimmed by 1 base and V by 0 bases; bases with no gene match: 6. Germline CDR1 KGHDR, CDR2 SFDVKD. This CDR3 is CATSDLSPGQANTEAFF. CDR3 nucleotide sequence: TGTGCCACCAGTGATTTGTCTCCGGGACAGGCGAACACTGAAGCTTTCTTT.

This clonotype came up a few times. Written as DNA, the CDR3 is TGTGCCAGCAGCAACTCACAGGATCAGCCCCAGCATTTT. The encoded protein is CASSNSQDQPQHF. The gene calls are TRBV7-9 and TRBJ1-5, with a possible D match to TRBD1 (5 bases). The V end was cut by 5 bases, the J end by 5 bases, with 10 bases between. Germline CDR1 reads SEHNR; CDR2 reads FQNEAQ (reference sequence). The CDR3 is 13 residues long. The full variable domain, rest sourced from reference TRBV7-9 and TRBJ1-5, is DTGVSQNPRHKITKRGQNVTFRCDPISEHNRLYWYRQTLGQGPEFLTYFQNEAQLEKSRLLSDRFSAERPKGSFSTLEIQRTEQGDSAMYLCASSNSQDQPQHFGDGTRLSIL.

This sequence joins TRBV11-2 and TRBJ1-1; TRBD1 is a possible D gene (5 bases). With 5 bases removed from V and 7 bases from J, the gap between germline ends came to 11 bases. This CDR3 comprises 12 residues. The germline CDR1 and CDR2 sequences are SGHAT and FQNNGV. CDR3 sequence: CASSTRQSEAFF. CDR3 DNA: TGTGCCAGCAGCACCCGACAGAGTGAAGCTTTCTTT.

V and J are TRBV7-2 and TRBJ1-3; D gene unclear. V was pared by 3 bases and J by 4 bases, with 13 bases between. CDR1 and CDR2 (germline): SGHTA, FQGNSA. This CDR3 is built from 15 residues. The CDR3: CASSFPTTAGNTIYF. CDR3 in DNA: TGTGCCAGCAGCTTCCCCACAACGGCAGGAAACACCATATATTTT.

The V call is TRBV6-1, the J call TRBJ1-2; 11 bases map to TRBD1. Germline CDR1 MNHNS, CDR2 SASEGT. CDR3 length: 13 amino acids. V lost 8 bases and J lost 7; bases outside the gene matches: 6. CDR3 bases: TGTGCCAGCGGACAGGGGGCAGGGTCTGGCTACACCTTC. Its protein is CASGQGAGSGYTF.

The chain has TRBV2 and TRBJ2-3; D unresolved. Germline loops: CDR1 SNHLY, CDR2 FYNNEI. V lost 5 bases to trimming and J lost 4 bases, with 7 bases between them. CDR3 length: 12 amino acids. CDR3 nucleotides: TGTGCCAGCAGTAAACTGCCAGATACGCAGTATTTT. Encoded protein: CASSKLPDTQYF.

This clonotype was seen only a few times. This chain links TRBV7-9 with TRBJ2-5; 7 bases line up with TRBD1. CDR3 length: 15 residues. Germline V CDR1 and CDR2: SEHNR, FQNEAQ (reference sequence). V lost 5 bases to trimming and J lost 3 bases; unmatched junction nucleotides: 9. CDR3 protein: CASSRPGTVEETQYF. The CDR3 bases are TGTGCCAGCAGCCGGCCCGGGACAGTCGAAGAGACCCAGTACTTC.